These 27 T cell receptor beta chains were all obtained from the same sample, sequenced in a study of OX40 agonist ivuxolimab in advanced cancers. Libraries were prepared by immunoSEQ multiplex PCR; TCRdb keeps only in-frame clonotypes and omits some of them. The table includes some 60,000 clones, around 93% detected once. This specimen consisted of CD4+ or CD8+ T cells sorted from blood, obtained in a trial of the OX40 agonist ivuxolimab. These receptors were taken from an adult with an advanced solid tumor such as melanoma, head and neck, liver or kidney cancer.

The chain carries TRBV6-1 and TRBJ1-3; D gene unclear. V was cut by 2 bases and J by 0 bases, with 5 bases left in between. The CDR3 is 14 amino acids. Germline-derived CDR1 and CDR2 are MNHNS and SASEGT. For the CDR3, the DNA is TGTGCCAGCAGTGAATGGATCTCTGGAAACACCATATATTTT. It yields the protein CASSEWISGNTIYF.

The chain joins TRBV11-3 to TRBJ2-4, with D perhaps TRBD2 (6 bases). Germline lookup yields CDR1 SGHNT and CDR2 YENEEA. This CDR3 has 14 amino acids. V was trimmed by 2 bases and J by 9 bases, leaving 14 bases between them. CDR3 in DNA: TGTGCCAGCAGCTTATGGGGGGAGGCCGGCATTCAGTACTTC. It yields the protein CASSLWGEAGIQYF.

This chain uses TRBV10-3 with TRBJ1-2; D gene ambiguous. CDR1 is ENHRY and CDR2 is SYGVKD in the germline V gene. V was trimmed by 0 bases and J by 10 bases, leaving 15 bases between them. This CDR3 has 14 residues. This chain's CDR3 is CAISESIVTDYYTF. DNA of the CDR3: TGTGCCATCAGTGAGTCAATTGTTACAGACTACTACACCTTC.

The gene calls are TRBV4-1 and TRBJ1-1; 9 nucleotides agree with TRBD1. The V and J ends lost 3 bases and 4 bases, in that order; junction bases with no gene match: 3. CDR3 length equals 14 residues. Germline CDR1 is MGHRA and CDR2 is YSYEKL. The CDR3 loop is CASSHTQGATEAFF. The DNA of the CDR3 is TGCGCCAGCAGCCACACACAGGGGGCCACTGAAGCTTTCTTT.

The table lists this clone with a count of one. The rearrangement links TRBV5-4 to TRBJ2-7; D gene unclear. Trimming removed 2 bases from V and 4 bases from J, with 16 bases in between. The length of the CDR3 is 15 residues. Germline V lookup: CDR1 SGHNT, CDR2 YYREEE (reference sequence). The CDR3 region has the DNA TGTGCCAGCAGCTTAGTGGGTGGGGTTTCATACGAGCAGTACTTC. This sequence encodes CASSLVGGVSYEQYF.

This chain connects TRBV27 to TRBJ1-2, with 8 bases fitting TRBD1. After removal of 0 bases from V and 4 bases from J, the junction contained 7 bases not matched to a gene. The CDR3 consists of 16 residues. In germline, CDR1 is MNHEY, CDR2 SMNVEV (reference sequence). This CDR3 is CASSLSWQGATYGYTF. In nucleotides, the CDR3 is TGTGCCAGCAGTTTATCTTGGCAGGGGGCCACCTATGGCTACACCTTC.

The V call is TRBV5-1, the J call TRBJ2-7; 9 nucleotides agree with TRBD2. Germline CDR1 SGHRS, CDR2 YFSETQ. V shed 0 bases and J 4 bases; nucleotides not matched to a gene: 5. The CDR3 runs to 15 residues. This chain's CDR3 is CASSLGVAGGYEQYF. The CDR3 DNA reads TGCGCCAGCAGCTTGGGGGTTGCGGGAGGGTACGAGCAGTACTTC.

The CDR3 region has the DNA TGTGCCAGCAGCCAGGGACAAAGTCGGGCCAACGTCCTGACTTTC. Amino acids: CASSQGQSRANVLTF. This rearrangement joins TRBV7-9 to TRBJ2-6; the D gene is possibly TRBD1 (6 bases). CDR1 is SEHNR, CDR2 FQNEAQ, per germline (reference sequence). The CDR3 covers 15 residues. The germline V and J ends were trimmed by 5 bases and 5 bases, with 13 bases remaining between them. Based on the CDR3 plus reference TRBV7-9 and TRBJ2-6, the full variable domain is DTGVSQNPRHKITKRGQNVTFRCDPISEHNRLYWYRQTLGQGPEFLTYFQNEAQLEKSRLLSDRFSAERPKGSFSTLEIQRTEQGDSAMYLCASSQGQSRANVLTFGAGSRLTVL.

The CDR3 is CATRTEKNYNEQFF. Written as DNA, the CDR3 is TGTGCCACCCGGACAGAGAAAAACTACAATGAGCAGTTCTTC. The chain employs TRBV6-6 and TRBJ2-1; D perhaps matches TRBD1 (6 bases). Germline loops: CDR1 MNHNY, CDR2 SVGAGI (reference sequence). V was clipped by 10 bases and J by 3 bases, with 16 bases between them. The CDR3 covers 14 residues.

The V gene is TRBV28, the J gene TRBJ1-1, with a weak D call TRBD1 (6 bases). V lost 4 bases to trimming and J lost 8 bases, with 14 bases between them. The CDR3 is 13 residues long. Germline values: CDR1 MDHEN, CDR2 SYDVKM. The CDR3 is CASSWGGTTEAFF. CDR3 sequence (DNA): TGTGCCAGCAGTTGGGGTGGGACAACCGAAGCTTTCTTT.

The chain has TRBV27 and TRBJ1-1; D not resolved. Germline V CDR1 and CDR2: MNHEY, SMNVEV (reference sequence). V lost 0 bases and J lost 12, with 14 bases in between. CDR3 length equals 13 residues. The DNA of the CDR3 is TGTGCCAGCAGTTTATCCGGGGATTTCTGGACTTTCTTT. Its translation is CASSLSGDFWTFF.

The chain has TRBV27 and TRBJ2-1; D perhaps matches TRBD2 (5 bases). V lost 3 bases, J lost 4 bases, and 10 bases lay in between. The CDR3 is 14 residues long. Germline CDR1 MNHEY, CDR2 SMNVEV (reference sequence). The CDR3 here is CASSFLERYNEQFF. The DNA of the CDR3 is TGTGCCAGCAGTTTCCTGGAGCGGTACAATGAGCAGTTCTTC.

V usage is TRBV7-6 and J usage is TRBJ2-5; a possible D gene is TRBD1 (7 bases). Germline CDR1 reads SGHVS; CDR2 reads FNYEAQ. The CDR3 is made up of 15 amino acids. V was pared by 4 bases and J by 3 bases, with 15 bases between. The CDR3 reads CASSWGQRVKETQYF. CDR3 nucleotides: TGTGCCAGCAGCTGGGGACAGCGGGTAAAAGAGACCCAGTACTTC. Full variable domain (missing parts from reference TRBV7-6 and TRBJ2-5): GAGVSQSPRYKVTKRGQDVALRCDPISGHVSLYWYRQALGQGPEFLTYFNYEAQQDKSGLPNDRFSAERPEGSISTLTIQRTEQRDSAMYRCASSWGQRVKETQYFGPGTRLLVL.

The V call is TRBV6-5, the J call TRBJ1-2; D ambiguous. The CDR3 covers 11 residues. V was shortened by 6 bases and J by 6 bases, with 8 bases between the two germline ends. Germline CDR1 reads MNHEY; CDR2 reads SVGAGI. The CDR3 DNA is TGTGCCAGCAGCCCCACAGATGGCTACACCTTC. This sequence encodes CASSPTDGYTF.

This sequence joins TRBV11-2 and TRBJ2-1, with D possibly being TRBD2 (5 bases). Trimming cost V 1 base and J 13 bases, with 8 bases left between them. The length of the CDR3 is 11 residues. Germline values: CDR1 SGHAT, CDR2 FQNNGV. CDR3 DNA: TGTGCCAGCAGCTTAGGAGCGGAACAGTTCTTC. Its protein is CASSLGAEQFF.

The rearrangement links TRBV2 to TRBJ2-7; 11 nucleotides match TRBD2. Germline lookup yields CDR1 SNHLY and CDR2 FYNNEI. V trimming: 6 bases; J trimming: 2 bases; junction bases outside the gene matches: 9. The CDR3 covers 16 residues. The CDR3, as DNA: TGTGCCAGCAGCGAGAGGACTAGCGGGCTTCCCTACGAGCAGTACTTC. Protein: CASSERTSGLPYEQYF.

This clone was seen just once. The chain recombines TRBV4-3 with TRBJ2-7, with TRBD1 matching over 7 bases. Germline trimming cut 0 bases from V and 2 bases from J; bases unmatched to any gene: 16. Germline V lookup: CDR1 LGHNA, CDR2 YSLEER. The CDR3 runs to 19 residues. The CDR3 protein is CASSQDLDRDDSEAYEQYF. For the CDR3, the DNA is TGCGCCAGCAGCCAAGATCTAGACAGGGACGATTCTGAGGCCTACGAGCAGTACTTC.

This chain connects TRBV29-1 to TRBJ2-2; D is unresolved. This CDR3 region has 11 residues. From germline, CDR1 is SQVTM and CDR2 ANQGSEA. V lost 4 bases, J lost 6 bases, and 6 bases lay in between. The CDR3 coding sequence is TGCAGCGTTGTTCATTCCGGGGAGCTGTTTTTT. Encoded protein: CSVVHSGELFF.

The chain employs TRBV7-2 and TRBJ1-1; 8 bases line up with TRBD1. CDR1 is SGHTA, CDR2 FQGNSA, per germline. CDR3 length equals 13 residues. The V segment lost 5 bases and the J segment 6 bases; nucleotides outside the gene matches: 5. The CDR3 spells CASSAGTGAEAFF. Here the CDR3 DNA reads TGTGCCAGCAGCGCGGGGACAGGTGCTGAAGCTTTCTTT.

The chain couples TRBV5-1 to TRBJ2-7, with 9 bases aligning to TRBD1. Per the germline V gene, CDR1 is SGHRS and CDR2 is YFSETQ. This CDR3 has 17 residues. The junction had 12 bases not matched to a gene; V was cut back by 0 bases and J by 5 bases. The CDR3 sequence is CASSLVLGQGRFHEQYF. The CDR3 nucleotides read TGCGCCAGCAGCTTGGTCCTTGGACAGGGGAGGTTTCACGAGCAGTACTTC.

Of note for this clone: The junction departs from germline at one end; a sequencing error may be responsible. CDR3 residues: CASSLGRCGPGGNQPQHF. CDR3 DNA sequence: TGTGCCAGCAGCCTAGGACGATGTGGGCCTGGGGGCAATCAGCCCCAGCATTTT. The chain carries TRBV13 and TRBJ1-5; no definite D call. This CDR3 spans 18 amino acids. CDR1 and CDR2 (germline): PRHDT, FYEKMQ (reference sequence).

J is TRBJ2-7 and V is TRBV9; 13 bases are shared with TRBD2. The CDR3 is 15 residues long. Germline V CDR1 and CDR2: SGDLS, YYNGEE. V shed 4 bases, J shed 2 bases, and the junction held 3 bases outside the gene matches. The CDR3 is CASSPGLAGTYEQYF. The CDR3 DNA reads TGTGCCAGCAGCCCGGGACTAGCGGGAACCTACGAGCAGTACTTC.

The chain carries TRBV10-2 and TRBJ2-1; 7 positions match TRBD2. The ends lost 11 bases at V and 8 bases at J; junction bases unmatched: 3. CDR1 WSHSY and CDR2 SAAADI come from the germline V gene. This CDR3 region has 10 residues. The CDR3 DNA reads TGCGCCGGCGGGAGTCATGAGCAGTTCTTC. Translating it yields CAGGSHEQFF.

The chain recombines TRBV4-3 with TRBJ2-1; possible D gene TRBD1, 5 bases. CDR1 is LGHNA, CDR2 YSLEER, per germline. The CDR3 spans 16 residues. With 0 bases removed from V and 6 bases from J, the gap between germline ends came to 15 bases. CDR3 sequence reads: CASSQEVRQSSNEQFF. CDR3 nucleotides: TGCGCCAGCAGCCAAGAAGTCCGACAGAGTTCCAATGAGCAGTTCTTC.

The V and J genes are TRBV9 and TRBJ2-1; 9 nucleotides line up with TRBD1. The V segment lost 3 bases and the J segment 4 bases; nucleotides outside the gene matches: 11. The CDR3 totals 17 residues. Germline loops: CDR1 SGDLS, CDR2 YYNGEE. The CDR3 DNA sequence: TGTGCCAGCAGCGATAGTCAGGACAGGGGAAGTTACAATGAGCAGTTCTTC. Translation: CASSDSQDRGSYNEQFF.

The chain joins TRBV21-1 to TRBJ2-5; no DNA check was done on the table's D call, TRBD2. TRBV21-1 is deemed a pseudogene. CDR3 length: 19 amino acids. CDR3 nucleotide sequence: TGTGCCAGCAGCAAAGGCTGGGTAGCGGGAGATGTCGGGAGAAAGACCCAGTACTTC. Residues: CASSKGWVAGDVGRKTQYF.

This clone was counted between two and nine times. The chain combines TRBV7-6 with TRBJ2-3, with TRBD2 matching over 9 bases. This CDR3 region has 16 residues. Per the germline V gene, CDR1 is SGHVS and CDR2 is FNYEAQ. Trimming took 1 base from V and 2 from J; bases not matched to a gene: 4. The CDR3, as DNA: TGTGCCAGCAGCTTAGTTGCGGGAGGGATCACAGATACGCAGTATTTT. It specifies CASSLVAGGITDTQYF.